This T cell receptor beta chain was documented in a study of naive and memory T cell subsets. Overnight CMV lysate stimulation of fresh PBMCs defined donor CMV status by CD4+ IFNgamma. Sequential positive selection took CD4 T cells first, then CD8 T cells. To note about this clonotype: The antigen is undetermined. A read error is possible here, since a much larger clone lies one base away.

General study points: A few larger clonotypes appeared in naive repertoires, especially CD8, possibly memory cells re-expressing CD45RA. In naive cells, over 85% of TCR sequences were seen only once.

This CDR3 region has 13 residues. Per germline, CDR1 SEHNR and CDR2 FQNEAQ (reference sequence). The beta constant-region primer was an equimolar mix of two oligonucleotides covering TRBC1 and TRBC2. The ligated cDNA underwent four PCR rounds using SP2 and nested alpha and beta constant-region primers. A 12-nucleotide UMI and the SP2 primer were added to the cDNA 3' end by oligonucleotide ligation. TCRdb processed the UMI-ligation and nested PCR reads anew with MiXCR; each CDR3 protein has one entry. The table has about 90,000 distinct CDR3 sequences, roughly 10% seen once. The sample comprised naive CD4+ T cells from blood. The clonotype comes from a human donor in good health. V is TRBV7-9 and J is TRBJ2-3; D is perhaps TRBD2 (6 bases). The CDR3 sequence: CDSSLTSADTQYF. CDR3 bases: TGTGACAGCAGCCTGACTAGTGCAGATACGCAGTATTTT.